A selection of T cell receptor beta chains follows, all from one sample in a study of T cell responses to AZD1222 COVID-19 vaccine. Generated by immunoSEQ multiplex PCR, the TCRdb table keeps only in-frame clones and is missing some. The sample records some 130,000 clones, about nine tenths being singletons. This specimen was peripheral blood, taken 28 days after the second AZD1222 dose. The receptors here all came from an adult who received the AZD1222 COVID-19 vaccine. Both conserved end residues are part of each CDR3. D genes are given only for firm matches. For some rows the clone size is stated as once, few or many, or as a class when expanded; others skip it.

clone_size,d_call,j_call,v_call,cdr3_aa,cdr3_nt
.,.,TRBJ1-1,TRBV5-1,CASSLVEVRPDTEAFF,TGCGCCAGCAGCTTGGTAGAGGTGAGGCCGGACACTGAAGCTTTCTTT
few,.,TRBJ2-2,TRBV5-5,CASSLAPSENTGELFF,TGTGCCAGCAGCTTGGCCCCTAGCGAGAACACCGGGGAGCTGTTTTTT
.,.,TRBJ1-2,TRBV6-6,CASSYGAGNNGYTF,TGTGCCAGCAGTTACGGTGCAGGGAATAATGGCTACACCTTC
.,.,TRBJ2-7,TRBV24-1,CATRFCHYEQYF,TGTGCCACCCGTTTTTGTCACTACGAGCAGTACTTC
.,TRBD1,TRBJ1-4,TRBV4-1,CASSQGRTGEEKLFF,TGCGCCAGCAGCCAAGGGAGGACAGGGGAGGAAAAACTGTTTTTT
.,.,TRBJ1-1,TRBV19,CASQSTGWTEAFF,TGTGCCAGCCAAAGCACAGGGTGGACTGAAGCTTTCTTT
.,.,TRBJ2-4,TRBV21-1,CASSTPSGNAKNIQYF,TGTGCCAGCAGCACACCTAGCGGGAACGCCAAAAACATTCAGTACTTC
.,TRBD1,TRBJ2-5,TRBV5-1,CASSNRQGSETQYF,TGCGCCAGCAGCAACCGACAGGGATCGGAGACCCAGTACTTC
.,.,TRBJ1-2,TRBV4-1,CASSPRLVYGYTF,TGCGCCAGCAGCCCCCGTTTGGTATATGGCTACACCTTC
.,.,TRBJ1-6,TRBV6-5,CASSYRTGTGHSPLHF,TGTGCCAGCAGTTACCGGACCGGGACGGGTCATTCACCCCTCCACTTT
.,.,TRBJ1-5,TRBV6-1,CASSEVSYSNQPQHF,TGTGCCAGCAGTGAAGTCTCTTATAGCAATCAGCCCCAGCATTTT